This TCR beta chain was captured in a study of cytomegalovirus exposure and HLA in healthy donors. Looking at the study overall: There were some 120 million unique TCR beta sequences, drawn from about 179 million T cells, in an earlier analysis. Study results and limitations: Cytomegalovirus-associated status was assigned to more than 150 TCR beta chains. A further, later analysis showed that HLA-associated TCR beta chains (compared with equally common others) were more clonally expanded.

This CDR3 is 13 amino acids long. The ends were cut back, 7 bases at V and 4 bases at J, with 11 bases in the middle. The germline V gene encodes CDR1 LNHDA and CDR2 SQIVND (reference sequence). Of note for this clone: As yet, its antigen is unknown.

This PCR relied on a set of 60 Vbeta primers and 13 Jbeta primers. TCRdb's copy holds only in-frame clones and misses some; the assay was immunoSEQ multiplex PCR. Found here are approximately 150,000 clones, 84% of them singletons; the top ten hold roughly 1%. Sequences were obtained from PBMCs. This chain links TRBV19 with TRBJ2-1; TRBD1 is a possible D gene (6 bases). The sequence came from a man aged 25 to 45 in good health and CMV-seronegative. The CDR3 region has the DNA TGTGCCAGTACCCCGGACAGTTACAATGAGCAGTTCTTC. Amino acids: CASTPDSYNEQFF.